This paragraph covers one T cell receptor (beta chain) sequence. The source of the sample is a study of blood T cell repertoires in COVID-19. Study background: Donors in the United States, Italy and Spain gave samples during acute or convalescent COVID-19.

The CDR3 runs to 13 residues. V was shortened by 5 bases and J by 1 base, with 8 bases between the two germline ends. The germline gives CDR1 KGHSH, CDR2 LQKENI. The method was immunoSEQ multiplex PCR; TCRdb's version includes in-frame clones alone and lacks a portion of them. The profile shows about 200,000 clones, approximately 84% of them singletons. The clonotype originates from a human donor with acute or convalescent COVID-19. The donor label of this sample is uncertain. J is TRBJ2-5 and V is TRBV18, with unresolved D. The sequencing sample was made of peripheral blood. This CDR3 is CASSAGSQETQYF. The CDR3 DNA sequence: TGTGCCAGCTCAGCCGGGTCCCAAGAGACCCAGTACTTC.